These 16 T cell receptor beta chains originate from one sample sequenced in a study of cytomegalovirus exposure and HLA in healthy donors. Repertoires were generated with immunoSEQ multiplex PCR, while TCRdb's copy carries only in-frame clones and drops some. The sample has almost 70,000 clones, under 96% seen once; the top ten hold over 3.5%. The sequencing input was PBMCs. The receptors shown here come from a woman aged 18 to 35 in good health and CMV-seropositive.

V usage is TRBV19 and J usage is TRBJ2-7, with TRBD2 as a possible D gene (6 bases). Trimming stripped 6 bases from V and 12 bases from J, with 18 bases between. Per germline, CDR1 LNHDA and CDR2 SQIVND (reference sequence). The CDR3 loop spans 12 amino acids. CDR3 nucleotide sequence: TGTGCCAGTAGCCCCGGGCTAGCGATGGTGTACTTC. Its protein product is CASSPGLAMVYF. Filled out from reference TRBV19 and TRBJ2-7, the complete variable domain reads DGGITQSPKYLFRKEGQNVTLSCEQNLNHDAMYWYRQDPGQGLRLIYYSQIVNDFQKGDIAEGYSVSREKKESFPLTVTSAQKNPTAFYLCASSPGLAMVYFGPGTRLTVT.

This chain connects TRBV13 to TRBJ2-7, with TRBD2 matching over 15 bases. This CDR3 has 19 residues. After removal of 5 bases from V and 2 bases from J, the junction contained 13 bases not matched to a gene. The germline V gene encodes CDR1 PRHDT and CDR2 FYEKMQ (reference sequence). The CDR3 sequence: CASSRRTSGRVGSTYEQYF. The DNA for the CDR3 is TGTGCCAGCAGCCGAAGGACTAGCGGGAGGGTAGGTAGCACCTACGAGCAGTACTTC.

The chain uses TRBV6-5 and TRBJ1-5, with D possibly being TRBD1 (5 bases). Germline loops: CDR1 MNHEY, CDR2 SVGAGI. Trimming stripped 4 bases from V and 4 bases from J, with 11 bases between. The CDR3 has 14 residues. CDR3 residues: CASSSPGGNQPQHF. In DNA form, the CDR3 reads TGTGCCAGCAGTTCACCGGGGGGAAATCAGCCCCAGCATTTT.

V is TRBV30 and J is TRBJ2-2; a weak D match, TRBD2 (5 bases). CDR3 length: 14 amino acids. V was cut by 0 bases and J by 4 bases, with 9 bases left in between. Germline V lookup: CDR1 GTSNPN, CDR2 SVGIG (reference sequence). CDR3 DNA: TGTGCCTGGAGTGTACTTGCGGGCACCGGGGAGCTGTTTTTT. It translates to CAWSVLAGTGELFF. The complete variable domain, with remaining parts taken from reference TRBV30 and TRBJ2-2, reads SQTIHQWPATLVQPVGSPLSLECTVEGTSNPNLYWYRQAAGRGLQLLFYSVGIGQISSEVPQNLSASRPQDRQFILSSKKLLLSDSGFYLCAWSVLAGTGELFFGEGSRLTVL.

The V call is TRBV27, the J call TRBJ2-7, with 9 bases that match TRBD2. The CDR3 consists of 14 residues. Germline CDR1 and CDR2: MNHEY and SMNVEV (reference sequence). V shed 5 bases and J 1 base; nucleotides not matched to a gene: 3. In DNA, the CDR3 is TGTGCCAGCAGTATAGCGGGAGCTTCCTACGAGCAGTACTTC. This codes for CASSIAGASYEQYF.

The CDR3 loop is CATGSQGGREQYF. In nucleotides, the CDR3 is TGTGCCACCGGATCCCAAGGGGGCCGCGAGCAGTACTTC. The rearrangement uses TRBV19 and TRBJ2-7; TRBD1 matches at 7 bases. CDR1 and CDR2 (germline): LNHDA, SQIVND (reference sequence). Losses at the gene ends were 10 bases for V and 6 bases for J; bases not matched to a gene: 12. This CDR3 is 13 amino acids long.

The V call is TRBV6-5, the J call TRBJ2-1; perhaps TRBD2 as D (5 bases). Germline V gene sequence: CDR1 MNHEY, CDR2 SVGAGI. Trimming removed 0 bases at V and 7 bases at J, with 13 bases between. The CDR3 spans 15 residues. The CDR3 here is CASSYSRVVWNEQFF. The CDR3 DNA sequence: TGTGCCAGCAGTTACTCGAGGGTGGTGTGGAATGAGCAGTTCTTC.

This sequence joins TRBV15 and TRBJ1-3; D call uncertain. V lost 2 bases, J lost 9 bases, and 11 bases lay in between. CDR3 size: 13 residues. The germline V gene encodes CDR1 LNHNV and CDR2 YYDKDF (reference sequence). DNA of the CDR3: TGTGCCACCAGCAGACGGTTCCAACGCACCATATATTTT. Amino acid sequence: CATSRRFQRTIYF.

This chain joins TRBV2 and TRBJ2-3; 7 nucleotides match TRBD2. The CDR3 is made up of 16 amino acids. With 3 bases clipped from V and 2 bases from J, the junction kept 8 bases outside the gene matches. CDR1 is SNHLY and CDR2 is FYNNEI in the germline V gene. This CDR3 reads CASSEEASGITDTQYF. CDR3 nucleotides: TGTGCCAGCAGTGAGGAGGCTAGCGGTATCACAGATACGCAGTATTTT. The whole variable domain, filled in from reference TRBV2 and TRBJ2-3, reads EPEVTQTPSHQVTQMGQEVILRCVPISNHLYFYWYRQILGQKVEFLVSFYNNEISEKSEIFDDQFSVERPDGSNFTLKIRSTKLEDSAMYFCASSEEASGITDTQYFGPGTRLTVL.

V gene TRBV18 combines with J gene TRBJ1-1; 7 bases fit TRBD1. V shed 4 bases, J shed 7 bases, and the junction held 6 bases outside the gene matches. Germline loops: CDR1 KGHSH, CDR2 LQKENI. The CDR3 is made up of 13 amino acids. The CDR3 here is CASSLKQGHEAFF. The CDR3 DNA is TGTGCCAGCTCACTCAAACAGGGGCATGAAGCTTTCTTT.

The chain carries TRBV10-3 and TRBJ2-1; TRBD2 matches 12 bases. The CDR3 is 22 residues long. With V trimmed by 4 bases and J by 0 bases, 19 bases remained unmatched. From germline, CDR1 is ENHRY and CDR2 SYGVKD. Here the CDR3 reads CAISASELAGGPHIGSYNEQFF. CDR3 nucleotide sequence: TGTGCCATCAGTGCGTCAGAACTAGCGGGAGGCCCACATATAGGCTCCTACAATGAGCAGTTCTTC.

The chain is built from TRBV19 and TRBJ2-1; TRBD1 matches at 10 bases. This CDR3 spans 14 amino acids. CDR1 is LNHDA, CDR2 SQIVND, per germline (reference sequence). V lost 3 bases, J lost 7 bases, and 3 bases stayed unmatched. The CDR3 DNA reads TGTGCCAGTAGTATGGGGACAGGGGTAAATGAGCAGTTCTTC. This gives the protein CASSMGTGVNEQFF.

This chain connects TRBV27 to TRBJ2-5; tentatively, D is TRBD1 (6 bases). The germline V gene encodes CDR1 MNHEY and CDR2 SMNVEV (reference sequence). The CDR3 contains 14 residues. The germline V and J ends were trimmed by 2 bases and 5 bases, with 12 bases remaining between them. CDR3 DNA: TGTGCCAGCAGTTTAGGGCAGGGGCGGGAGACCCAGTACTTC. This sequence encodes CASSLGQGRETQYF.

This chain uses TRBV30 with TRBJ2-1; D gene unclear. The CDR3 extends over 12 amino acids. Between the trimmed V and J ends, which lost 0 bases and 10 bases, there was a span of 10 bases. Per the germline V gene, CDR1 is GTSNPN and CDR2 is SVGIG (reference sequence). The CDR3 protein is CAWSVLLMEQFF. For the CDR3, the DNA is TGTGCCTGGAGTGTACTTTTGATGGAGCAGTTCTTC.

The chain is built from TRBV18 and TRBJ2-3, with unresolved D. The CDR3 consists of 14 residues. The V end lost 0 bases, the J end lost 1 base, and 5 bases lay between the germline ends. Per the germline V gene, CDR1 is KGHSH and CDR2 is LQKENI. CDR3 bases: TGTGCCAGCTCACCACCCTCCCGCACAGATACGCAGTATTTT. Translating gives CASSPPSRTDTQYF.

The V gene is TRBV5-1, the J gene TRBJ1-2; TRBD1 matches 10 bases. Losses at the gene ends were 4 bases for V and 7 bases for J; bases not matched to a gene: 10. The CDR3 runs to 15 residues. CDR1 is SGHRS, CDR2 YFSETQ, per germline. DNA for the CDR3: TGCGCCAGCAGCAATTCGACAGGGGGCCCTTTTGGCTACACCTTC. Translated, it gives CASSNSTGGPFGYTF.